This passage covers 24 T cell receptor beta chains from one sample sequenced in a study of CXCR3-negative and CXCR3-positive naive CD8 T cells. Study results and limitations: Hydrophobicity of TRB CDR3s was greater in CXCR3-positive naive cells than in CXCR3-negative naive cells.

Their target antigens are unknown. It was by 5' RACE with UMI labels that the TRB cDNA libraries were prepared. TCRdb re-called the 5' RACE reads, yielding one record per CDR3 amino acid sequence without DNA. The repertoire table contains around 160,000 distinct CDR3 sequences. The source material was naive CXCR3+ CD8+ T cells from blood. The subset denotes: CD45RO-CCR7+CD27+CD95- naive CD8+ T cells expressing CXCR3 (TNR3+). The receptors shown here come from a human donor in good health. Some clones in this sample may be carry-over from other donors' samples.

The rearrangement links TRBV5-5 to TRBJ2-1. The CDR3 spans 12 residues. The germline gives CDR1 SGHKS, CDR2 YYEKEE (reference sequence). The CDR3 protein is CASSSVRNEQFF.

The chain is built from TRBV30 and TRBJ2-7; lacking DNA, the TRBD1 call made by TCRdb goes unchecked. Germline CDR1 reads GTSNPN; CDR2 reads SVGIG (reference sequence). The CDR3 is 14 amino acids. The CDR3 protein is CAWEPRGHSYEQYF.

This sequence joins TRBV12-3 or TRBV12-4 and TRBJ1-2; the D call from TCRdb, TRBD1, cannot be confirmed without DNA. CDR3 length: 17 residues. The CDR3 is CASTTWGDHNSNYGYTF.

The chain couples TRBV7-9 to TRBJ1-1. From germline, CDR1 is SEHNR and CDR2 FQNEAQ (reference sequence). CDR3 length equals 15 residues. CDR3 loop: CASSLQLGVNTEAFF. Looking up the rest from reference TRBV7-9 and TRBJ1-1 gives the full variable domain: DTGVSQNPRHKITKRGQNVTFRCDPISEHNRLYWYRQTLGQGPEFLTYFQNEAQLEKSRLLSDRFSAERPKGSFSTLEIQRTEQGDSAMYLCASSLQLGVNTEAFFGQGTRLTVV.

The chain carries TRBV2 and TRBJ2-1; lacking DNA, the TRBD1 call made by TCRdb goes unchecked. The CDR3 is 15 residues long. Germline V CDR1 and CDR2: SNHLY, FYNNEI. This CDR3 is CASSEAGTVYNEQFF.

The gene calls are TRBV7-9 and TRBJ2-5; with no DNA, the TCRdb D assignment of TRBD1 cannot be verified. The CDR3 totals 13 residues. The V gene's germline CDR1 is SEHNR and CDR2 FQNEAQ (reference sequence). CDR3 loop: CASRRGGSETQYF.

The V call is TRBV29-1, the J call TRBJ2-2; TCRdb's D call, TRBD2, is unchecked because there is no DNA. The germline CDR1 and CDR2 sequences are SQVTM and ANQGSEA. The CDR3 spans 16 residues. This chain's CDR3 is CSGTGTSGSGAGELFF.

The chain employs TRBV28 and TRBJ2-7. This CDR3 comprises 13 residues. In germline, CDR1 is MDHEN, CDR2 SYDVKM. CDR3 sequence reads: CASSLDGSYEQYF.

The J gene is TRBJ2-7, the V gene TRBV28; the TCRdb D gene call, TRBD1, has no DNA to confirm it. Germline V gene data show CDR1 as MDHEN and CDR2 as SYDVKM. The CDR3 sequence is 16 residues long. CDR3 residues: CASSLFVGAGEFEQYF.

The CDR3 is CASSQEIAGGPTGELFF. V gene TRBV4-3 combines with J gene TRBJ2-2; with no DNA, the TCRdb D assignment of TRBD2 cannot be verified. This CDR3 has 17 amino acids. Germline CDR1 and CDR2: LGHNA and YSLEER.

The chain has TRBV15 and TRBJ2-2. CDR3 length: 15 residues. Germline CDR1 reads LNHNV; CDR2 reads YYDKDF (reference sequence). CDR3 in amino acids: CATSREGRPYGELFF.

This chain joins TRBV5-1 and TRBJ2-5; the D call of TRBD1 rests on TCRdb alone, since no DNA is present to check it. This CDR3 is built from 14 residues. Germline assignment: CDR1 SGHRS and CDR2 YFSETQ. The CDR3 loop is CASSLEGGVETQYF. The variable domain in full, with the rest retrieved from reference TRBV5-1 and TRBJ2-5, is KAGVTQTPRYLIKTRGQQVTLSCSPISGHRSVSWYQQTPGQGLQFLFEYFSETQRNKGNFPGRFSGRQFSNSRSEMNVSTLELGDSALYLCASSLEGGVETQYFGPGTRLLVL.

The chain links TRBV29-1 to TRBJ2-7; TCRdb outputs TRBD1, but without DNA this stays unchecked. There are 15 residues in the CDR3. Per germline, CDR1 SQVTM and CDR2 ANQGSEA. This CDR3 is CSVEEAQGASYEQYF.

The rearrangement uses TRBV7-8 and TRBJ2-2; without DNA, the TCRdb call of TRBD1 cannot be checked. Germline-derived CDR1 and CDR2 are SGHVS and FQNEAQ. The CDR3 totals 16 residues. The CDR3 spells CASSFLVLDNTGELFF.

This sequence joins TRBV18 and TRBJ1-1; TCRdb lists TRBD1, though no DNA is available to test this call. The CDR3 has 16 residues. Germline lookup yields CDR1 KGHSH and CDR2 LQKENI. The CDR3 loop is CASSPMPWGAGTEAFF.

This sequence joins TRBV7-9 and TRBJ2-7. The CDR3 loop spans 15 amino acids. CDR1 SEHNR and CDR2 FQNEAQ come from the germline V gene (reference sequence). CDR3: CASSLAEGRSYEQYF. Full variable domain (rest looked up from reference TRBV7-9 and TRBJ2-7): DTGVSQNPRHKITKRGQNVTFRCDPISEHNRLYWYRQTLGQGPEFLTYFQNEAQLEKSRLLSDRFSAERPKGSFSTLEIQRTEQGDSAMYLCASSLAEGRSYEQYFGPGTRLTVT.

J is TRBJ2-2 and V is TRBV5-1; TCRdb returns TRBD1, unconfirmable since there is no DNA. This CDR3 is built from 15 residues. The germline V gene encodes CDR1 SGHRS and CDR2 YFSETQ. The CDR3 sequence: CASSPGQLNTGELFF.

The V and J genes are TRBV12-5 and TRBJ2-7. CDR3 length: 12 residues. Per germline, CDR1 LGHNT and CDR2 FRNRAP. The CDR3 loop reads CASGFGVYEQYF.

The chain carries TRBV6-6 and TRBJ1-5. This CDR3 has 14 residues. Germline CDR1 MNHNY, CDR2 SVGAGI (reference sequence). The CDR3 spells CASSYGGGNQPQHF.

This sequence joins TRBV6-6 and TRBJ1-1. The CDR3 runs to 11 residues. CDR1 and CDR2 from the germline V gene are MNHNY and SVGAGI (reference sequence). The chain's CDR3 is CASSYSTEAFF.

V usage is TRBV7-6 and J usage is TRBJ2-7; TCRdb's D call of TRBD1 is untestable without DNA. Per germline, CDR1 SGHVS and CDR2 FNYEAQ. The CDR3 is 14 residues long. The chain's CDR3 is CASSLAIGGYEQYF.

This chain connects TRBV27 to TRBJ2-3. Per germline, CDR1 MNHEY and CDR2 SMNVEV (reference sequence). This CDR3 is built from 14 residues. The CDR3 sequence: CASSLMVREDTQYF.

CDR3 sequence: CASSNHRGGYNEQFF. The chain carries TRBV12-3 or TRBV12-4 and TRBJ2-1; TCRdb calls TRBD1, which cannot be checked without DNA. The CDR3 loop spans 15 amino acids.

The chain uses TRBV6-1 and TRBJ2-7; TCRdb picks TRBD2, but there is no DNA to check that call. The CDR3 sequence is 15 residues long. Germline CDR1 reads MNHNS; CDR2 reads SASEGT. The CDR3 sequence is CASSEGVAAPYEQYF.